The 7 T cell receptor beta chains below were found in one sample sequenced in a study of blood T cells in healthy people across ages. A second PCR, run for about 6 to 11 cycles, used a sample-barcoded 5' primer plus a J-beta primer mix. TCRdb re-derived calls from the 5' RACE reads in MiXCR, one entry per CDR3 protein. The sample has roughly 1,500,000 distinct CDR3 sequences, 42% seen once; the top ten hold approximately 7.9%. The sample consisted of blood. The receptors derive from a woman under 30 in good health.

The chain carries TRBV5-1 and TRBJ2-5; 9 bases align to TRBD2. CDR3 length equals 14 residues. Trimming at V came to 4 bases and at J to 5 bases, leaving 6 bases not matched to a gene. Germline assignment: CDR1 SGHRS and CDR2 YFSETQ. CDR3 loop: CASSPVAGVETQYF. The CDR3 bases are TGCGCCAGCAGCCCTGTAGCGGGAGTGGAGACCCAGTACTTC.

The chain carries TRBV12-3 or TRBV12-4 and TRBJ2-6, with D tentatively TRBD1 (6 bases). This CDR3 region has 18 residues. Trimming pared 6 bases from V and 0 bases from J, leaving 18 bases between. The CDR3 region has the DNA TGTGCCAGCAGCCCGACCGGACAGATGATCTCTGGGGCCAACGTCCTGACTTTC. It translates to CASSPTGQMISGANVLTF.

This clonotype was seen more than once but under ten times. This sequence joins TRBV4-1 and TRBJ2-6, with D maybe TRBD1 (5 bases). The CDR3 length is 19 residues. V lost 0 bases, J lost 0 bases, and 15 bases lay in between. Looked up from germline, CDR1 is MGHRA and CDR2 is YSYEKL. The CDR3 protein is CASSQDHFRESSGANVLTF. CDR3 nucleotide sequence: TGCGCCAGCAGCCAAGATCATTTCAGGGAAAGCTCTGGGGCCAACGTCCTGACTTTC.

The rearrangement links TRBV4-2 to TRBJ2-1; D is ambiguous. Trimming stripped 4 bases from V and 0 bases from J, with 13 bases between. Germline lookup yields CDR1 LGHNA and CDR2 YNFKEQ. This CDR3 is 16 amino acids long. DNA of the CDR3: TGTGCCAGCAGCCTGGAATACTTGAGCTCCTACAATGAGCAGTTCTTC. Translated, it gives CASSLEYLSSYNEQFF.

The rearrangement joins TRBV5-1 to TRBJ2-7, with no clear D. The V end lost 4 bases, the J end lost 1 base, and 12 bases lay between the germline ends. The CDR3 totals 14 residues. CDR1 is SGHRS and CDR2 is YFSETQ in the germline V gene. The CDR3 DNA reads TGCGCCAGCAGCGTGAACAGTCTATCCTACGAGCAGTACTTC. It is translated as CASSVNSLSYEQYF.

V is TRBV12-3 or TRBV12-4 and J is TRBJ2-5; 13 bases map to TRBD2. V gave up 7 bases and J gave up 4 bases; unmatched junction bases: 6. CDR3 size: 15 residues. Here the CDR3 reads CASTTLAGGRETQYF. In DNA, the CDR3 is TGTGCCAGCACCACACTAGCGGGGGGGCGAGAGACCCAGTACTTC.

This chain connects TRBV4-1 to TRBJ2-1; no reliable D call. V lost 1 base and J 8 bases, leaving 21 bases between the germline ends. CDR1 and CDR2 from the germline V gene are MGHRA and YSYEKL. The CDR3 is 17 amino acids. CDR3 bases: TGCGCCAGCAGCCAAGCTGCCGGACCCACCAGGTGGGATGAGCAGTTCTTC. Translating gives CASSQAAGPTRWDEQFF.